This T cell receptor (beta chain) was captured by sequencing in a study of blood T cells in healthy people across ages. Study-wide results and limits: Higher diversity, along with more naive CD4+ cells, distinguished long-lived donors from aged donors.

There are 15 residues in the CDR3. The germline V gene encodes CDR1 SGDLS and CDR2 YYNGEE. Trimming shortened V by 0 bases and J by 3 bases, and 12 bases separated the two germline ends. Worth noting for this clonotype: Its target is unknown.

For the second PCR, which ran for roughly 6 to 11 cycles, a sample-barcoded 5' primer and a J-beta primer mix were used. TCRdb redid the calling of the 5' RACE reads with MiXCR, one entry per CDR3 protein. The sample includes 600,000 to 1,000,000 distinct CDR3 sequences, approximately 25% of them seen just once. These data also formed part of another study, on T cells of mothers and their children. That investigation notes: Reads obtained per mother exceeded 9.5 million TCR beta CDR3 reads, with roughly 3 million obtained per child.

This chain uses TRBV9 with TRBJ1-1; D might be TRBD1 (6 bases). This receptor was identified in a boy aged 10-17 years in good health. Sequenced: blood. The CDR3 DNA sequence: TGTGCCAGCAGCGTAGTGGGGGCGAAGGACACTGAAGCTTTCTTT. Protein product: CASSVVGAKDTEAFF.